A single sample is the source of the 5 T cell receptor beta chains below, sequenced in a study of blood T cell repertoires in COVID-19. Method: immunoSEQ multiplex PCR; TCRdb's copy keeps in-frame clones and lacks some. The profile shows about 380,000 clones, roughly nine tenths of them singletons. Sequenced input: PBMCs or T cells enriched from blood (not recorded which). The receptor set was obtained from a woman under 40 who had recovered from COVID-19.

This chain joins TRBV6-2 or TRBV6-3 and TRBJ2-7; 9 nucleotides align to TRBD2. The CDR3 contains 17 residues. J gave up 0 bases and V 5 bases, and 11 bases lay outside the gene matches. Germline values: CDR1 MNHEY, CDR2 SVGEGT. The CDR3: CASSLTGTSRYSYEQYF. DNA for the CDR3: TGTGCCAGCAGTCTTACCGGGACTAGCCGATACTCCTACGAGCAGTACTTC.

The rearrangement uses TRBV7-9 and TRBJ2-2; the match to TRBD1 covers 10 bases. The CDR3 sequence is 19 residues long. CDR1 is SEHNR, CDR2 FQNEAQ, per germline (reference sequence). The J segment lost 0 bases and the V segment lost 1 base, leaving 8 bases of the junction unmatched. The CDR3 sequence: CASSLGTGGTRANTGELFF. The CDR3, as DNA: TGTGCCAGCAGCTTAGGGACAGGGGGTACTCGCGCGAACACCGGGGAGCTGTTTTTT.

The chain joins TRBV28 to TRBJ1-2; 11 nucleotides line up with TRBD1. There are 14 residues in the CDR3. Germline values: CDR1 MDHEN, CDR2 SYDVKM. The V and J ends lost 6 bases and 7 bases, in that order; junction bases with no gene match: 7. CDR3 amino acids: CASSKTGTGGGYTF. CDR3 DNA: TGTGCCAGCAGCAAGACCGGGACAGGGGGTGGCTACACCTTC.

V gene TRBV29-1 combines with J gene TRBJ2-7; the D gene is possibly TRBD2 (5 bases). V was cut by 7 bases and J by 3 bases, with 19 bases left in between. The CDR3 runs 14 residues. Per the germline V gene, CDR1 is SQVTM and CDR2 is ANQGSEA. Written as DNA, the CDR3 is TGCAGCGCTTTTACGGGATTATCGGACTACGAGCAGTACTTC. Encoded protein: CSAFTGLSDYEQYF.

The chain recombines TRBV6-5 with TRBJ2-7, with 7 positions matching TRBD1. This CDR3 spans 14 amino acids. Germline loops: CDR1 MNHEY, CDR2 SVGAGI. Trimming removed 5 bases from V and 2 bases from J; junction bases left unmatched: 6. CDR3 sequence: CASSPPDRAYEQYF. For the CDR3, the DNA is TGTGCCAGCAGTCCCCCCGACAGGGCCTACGAGCAGTACTTC.